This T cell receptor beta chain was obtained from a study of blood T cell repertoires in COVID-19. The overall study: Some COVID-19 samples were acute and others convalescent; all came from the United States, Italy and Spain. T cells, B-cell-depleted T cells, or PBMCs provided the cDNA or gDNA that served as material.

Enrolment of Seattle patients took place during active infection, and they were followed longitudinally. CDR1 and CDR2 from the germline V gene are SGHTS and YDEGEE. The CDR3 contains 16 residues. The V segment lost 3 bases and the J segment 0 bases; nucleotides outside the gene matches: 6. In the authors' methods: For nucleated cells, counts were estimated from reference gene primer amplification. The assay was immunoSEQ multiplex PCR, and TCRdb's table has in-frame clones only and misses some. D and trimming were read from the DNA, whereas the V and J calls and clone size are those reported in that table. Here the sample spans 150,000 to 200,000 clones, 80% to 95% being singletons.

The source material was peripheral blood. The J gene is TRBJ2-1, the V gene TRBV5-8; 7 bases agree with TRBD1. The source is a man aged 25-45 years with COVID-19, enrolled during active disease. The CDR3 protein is CASSYNRGSSYNEQFF. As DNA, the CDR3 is TGTGCCAGCAGCTACAACAGGGGCAGCTCCTACAATGAGCAGTTCTTC.